Following are 25 T cell receptor beta chains from one sample sequenced in a study of cytomegalovirus exposure and HLA in healthy donors. Method: immunoSEQ multiplex PCR; TCRdb's copy keeps in-frame clones and lacks some. This sample carries 300,000 to 400,000 clones, over 75% of them seen once, and the ten largest clones take 0.9% to 1%. The sample comprised PBMCs. The receptor source for this set is a man under 40 in good health and CMV-seronegative.

The chain recombines TRBV7-8 with TRBJ2-3, with TRBD2 identical over 7 bases. Unmatched junction bases numbered 12, after V lost 5 bases and J lost 4 bases. Germline lookup yields CDR1 SGHVS and CDR2 FQNEAQ. This CDR3 has 16 residues. The CDR3 is CASSPLWGGSSDTQYF. The CDR3 DNA reads as TGTGCCAGCAGCCCCCTTTGGGGGGGATCGTCAGATACGCAGTATTTT.

The chain couples TRBV5-4 to TRBJ2-3, with D perhaps TRBD2 (5 bases). From germline, CDR1 is SGHNT and CDR2 YYREEE (reference sequence). The CDR3 is 14 amino acids. V was clipped by 0 bases and J by 6 bases, with 11 bases between them. CDR3 sequence: CASSLGPGKDTQYF. The CDR3 DNA reads TGTGCCAGCAGCTTGGGACCGGGAAAGGATACGCAGTATTTT.

This clone was seen once. This rearrangement joins TRBV7-9 to TRBJ1-4; D ambiguous. Looked up from germline, CDR1 is SEHNR and CDR2 is FQNEAQ (reference sequence). The CDR3 is 14 residues long. The germline V and J ends were trimmed by 2 bases and 8 bases, with 12 bases remaining between them. CDR3 sequence: CASSLRLTEEKLFF. The CDR3 DNA follows: TGTGCCAGCAGCTTAAGACTAACGGAGGAAAAACTGTTTTTT.

The gene calls are TRBV6-5 and TRBJ2-7; no clear D. From germline, CDR1 is MNHEY and CDR2 SVGAGI. Trimming shortened V by 11 bases and J by 7 bases, and 15 bases separated the two germline ends. There are 11 residues in the CDR3. The CDR3 here is CARAGCWEQYF. The CDR3 region has the DNA TGTGCCCGCGCAGGTTGTTGGGAGCAGTACTTC.

This clone appeared a single time. The CDR3 protein is CATSRGDSAYGYTF. CDR3 nucleotides: TGTGCCACCAGCAGAGGGGACAGTGCCTATGGCTACACCTTC. The chain links TRBV15 to TRBJ1-2, with 7 nucleotides matching TRBD1. The CDR3 runs 14 residues. CDR1 and CDR2 from the germline V gene are LNHNV and YYDKDF (reference sequence). Germline trimming cut 1 base from V and 4 bases from J; bases unmatched to any gene: 3.

The gene calls are TRBV7-9 and TRBJ2-5; TRBD1 matches 7 bases. The germline gives CDR1 SEHNR, CDR2 FQNEAQ (reference sequence). CDR3 length equals 14 residues. V lost 4 bases, J lost 2 bases, and 4 bases stayed unmatched. CDR3 in DNA: TGTGCCAGCAGCTCCCAGGGGGATCAAGAGACCCAGTACTTC. Translating it yields CASSSQGDQETQYF.

The chain links TRBV9 to TRBJ2-7; 9 positions match TRBD1. The CDR3 is 16 amino acids. The germline gives CDR1 SGDLS, CDR2 YYNGEE. J gave up 7 bases and V 5 bases, and 16 bases lay outside the gene matches. For the CDR3, the DNA is TGTGCCAGCAGTGAGGGCTCGGGACAGGGAAGACTGGAGCAGTACTTC. This encodes CASSEGSGQGRLEQYF.

The chain joins TRBV12-2 to TRBJ2-7; the table assigns TRBD2, which was not confirmed against the DNA. TRBV12-2 is a known pseudogene. The CDR3 length is 19 residues. The CDR3 sequence is CASRLALKGAGGPSYEQYF. The DNA for the CDR3 is TGTGCAAGTCGCTTAGCCCTCAAAGGGGCGGGGGGCCCCTCCTACGAGCAGTACTTC.

This clone has only one observation. The J gene is TRBJ2-7, the V gene TRBV6-6; 8 bases line up with TRBD1. CDR1 and CDR2 (germline): MNHNY, SVGAGI (reference sequence). The CDR3 is 15 amino acids. V shed 4 bases, J shed 1 base, and the junction held 6 bases outside the gene matches. Written as DNA, the CDR3 is TGTGCCAGCAGTTTCGGGACAGGAATATCCTACGAGCAGTACTTC. The encoded protein is CASSFGTGISYEQYF.

The chain carries TRBV5-4 and TRBJ1-1; weak D call: TRBD1 (5 bases). The CDR3 runs 14 residues. The V gene's germline CDR1 is SGHNT and CDR2 YYREEE (reference sequence). V shed 5 bases and J shed 3 bases, with 14 bases lying between them. The CDR3 DNA is TGTGCCAGCAGTTGGTCCTGGGGGGACACTGAAGCTTTCTTT. Its protein product is CASSWSWGDTEAFF.

This chain links TRBV19 with TRBJ2-7; 12 bases are shared with TRBD1. Germline CDR1 LNHDA, CDR2 SQIVND (reference sequence). CDR3 size: 14 residues. V dropped 3 bases and J dropped 5; count of bases not matched to a gene: 2. This CDR3 reads CASSIRDRGHEQYF. The CDR3 region has the DNA TGTGCCAGTAGTATTAGGGACAGGGGGCACGAGCAGTACTTC.

This chain uses TRBV30 with TRBJ1-4; D is unclear. Germline lookup yields CDR1 GTSNPN and CDR2 SVGIG (reference sequence). The CDR3 is 13 amino acids. The V gene lost 0 bases and the J gene lost 5 bases, with 7 bases spanning the gap. DNA for the CDR3: TGTGCCTGGAGTGTCGGGGAAAATGAAAAACTGTTTTTT. Its protein product is CAWSVGENEKLFF.

The V and J genes are TRBV27 and TRBJ2-1, with TRBD2 matching 9 bases. Per germline, CDR1 MNHEY and CDR2 SMNVEV (reference sequence). V shed 6 bases, J shed 6 bases, and the junction held 6 bases outside the gene matches. There are 14 residues in the CDR3. The CDR3 bases are TGTGCCAGCAGGAGCGGGGGGCAAGGCAATGAGCAGTTCTTC. This gives the protein CASRSGGQGNEQFF.

This chain joins TRBV11-2 and TRBJ1-1, with D hard to call. In germline, CDR1 is SGHAT, CDR2 FQNNGV. Trimming left V 5 bases short and J 9 bases short, with 13 bases between. This CDR3 contains 12 residues. CDR3 region: CASSPRMSQAFF. The CDR3 nucleotides are TGTGCCAGCAGCCCCCGTATGAGTCAAGCTTTCTTT.

This clone was seen only once. The chain uses TRBV14 and TRBJ1-2; no clear D gene. V was cut by 3 bases and J by 1 base, with 6 bases left in between. Germline values: CDR1 SGHDN, CDR2 FVKESK. The CDR3 extends over 13 amino acids. DNA for the CDR3: TGTGCCAGCAGCCAGCGAAGTAACTATGGCTACACCTTC. It yields the protein CASSQRSNYGYTF. The full variable domain, its missing parts supplied by reference TRBV14 and TRBJ1-2, is EAGVTQFPSHSVIEKGQTVTLRCDPISGHDNLYWYRRVMGKEIKFLLHFVKESKQDESGMPNNRFLAERTGGTYSTLKVQPAELEDSGVYFCASSQRSNYGYTFGSGTRLTVV.

The V and J genes are TRBV5-1 and TRBJ1-3; D remains unclear. Germline values: CDR1 SGHRS, CDR2 YFSETQ. The V gene lost 1 base and the J gene lost 4 bases, with 15 bases spanning the gap. The CDR3 is 16 amino acids. The CDR3 DNA is TGCGCCAGCAGCTTGCGAAATTCGGGAAGGGGAAACACCATATATTTT. Translation gives CASSLRNSGRGNTIYF.

The chain has TRBV6-1 and TRBJ1-4, with TRBD1 matching over 8 bases. The length of the CDR3 is 15 residues. V lost 8 bases, J lost 8 bases, and 13 bases stayed unmatched. Germline CDR1 MNHNS, CDR2 SASEGT. CDR3 bases: TGTGCCAGCCACAGTCAGGACAGGGTGTGGGAAAAACTGTTTTTT. It is translated as CASHSQDRVWEKLFF.

The chain joins TRBV12-5 to TRBJ2-3; 10 bases line up with TRBD2. J lost 8 bases, V lost 9 bases, and 8 bases had no gene match. Germline CDR1 is LGHNT and CDR2 is FRNRAP. The CDR3 has 13 residues. The CDR3 loop is CASLLAGGPTQYF. Written as DNA, the CDR3 is TGTGCTAGCCTATTAGCGGGGGGACCTACGCAGTATTTT.

This clone was seen more than once but under ten times. This chain uses TRBV4-3 with TRBJ2-1; 8 nucleotides match TRBD1. The CDR3 runs 14 residues. The J segment lost 9 bases and the V segment lost 1 base, leaving 5 bases of the junction unmatched. The germline V gene has CDR1 LGHNA and CDR2 YSLEER. CDR3 in amino acids: CASSQGTGNIEQFF. In DNA form, the CDR3 reads TGCGCCAGCAGCCAAGGGACAGGGAATATTGAGCAGTTCTTC.

This chain uses TRBV10-3 with TRBJ1-6, with TRBD1 matching over 7 bases. Looked up from germline, CDR1 is ENHRY and CDR2 is SYGVKD. The ends lost 4 bases at V and 7 bases at J; junction bases unmatched: 4. The CDR3 extends over 14 amino acids. This CDR3 reads CAISVGDSNSPLHF. CDR3 bases: TGTGCCATCAGTGTAGGGGACAGCAATTCACCCCTCCACTTT.

The chain carries TRBV5-4 and TRBJ2-5; D not certain. The V gene's germline CDR1 is SGHNT and CDR2 YYREEE (reference sequence). The CDR3 totals 13 residues. Trimming took 4 bases from V and 3 from J, leaving 10 bases between them. The CDR3 region has the DNA TGTGCCAGCAGCCCCCGAGGCGAAGAGACCCAGTACTTC. Translating it yields CASSPRGEETQYF.

The genes are TRBV7-9 and TRBJ1-6; TRBD1 is a possible D gene (5 bases). The germline V and J ends were trimmed by 1 base and 7 bases, with 14 bases remaining between them. Germline V gene sequence: CDR1 SEHNR, CDR2 FQNEAQ (reference sequence). The CDR3 has 16 residues. The CDR3 nucleotides are TGTGCCAGCAGCTTAGTAGCAATCCAGGGAAATTCACCCCTCCACTTT. This sequence encodes CASSLVAIQGNSPLHF.

This clone has a single count. The chain links TRBV9 to TRBJ2-2; 9 nucleotides agree with TRBD2. With V trimmed by 4 bases and J by 6 bases, 13 bases remained unmatched. Germline CDR1 reads SGDLS; CDR2 reads YYNGEE. The CDR3 has 17 amino acids. DNA of the CDR3: TGTGCCAGCAGCTTCTTCAGCGATAGCGGGGGAGCCGGGGAGCTGTTTTTT. Its translation is CASSFFSDSGGAGELFF.

V usage is TRBV10-1 and J usage is TRBJ2-3; D might be TRBD2 (7 bases). V was shortened by 0 bases and J by 11 bases, with 15 bases between the two germline ends. CDR3 length: 14 amino acids. Germline values: CDR1 WNHNN, CDR2 SYGVQD (reference sequence). The CDR3 bases are TGCGCCAGCAGTGAGTCCCCCTCCGGGGGGCGGCAGTATTTT. Its protein is CASSESPSGGRQYF.

The chain combines TRBV6-1 with TRBJ1-4; TRBD1 agrees at 8 bases. The germline V gene has CDR1 MNHNS and CDR2 SASEGT. J gave up 0 bases and V 6 bases, and 3 bases lay outside the gene matches. CDR3 length: 15 amino acids. CDR3 sequence reads: CASRDRAATNEKLFF. The CDR3 bases are TGTGCCAGCAGGGACAGGGCTGCAACTAATGAAAAACTGTTTTTT.